This TCR beta chain was recorded in a study of cytomegalovirus exposure and HLA in healthy donors. Libraries were prepared by immunoSEQ multiplex PCR; TCRdb keeps only in-frame clonotypes and omits some of them. The table shows 110,000 or so clones, with over 75% occurring only once. CDR3 length: 13 amino acids. CDR1 and CDR2 from the germline V gene are SNHLY and FYNNEI. Trimming took 4 bases from V and 3 from J; bases not matched to a gene: 3. This chain joins TRBV2 and TRBJ2-7, with 7 bases that match TRBD2. This TCR derives from a young woman in good health and CMV-seronegative. Sequenced material: PBMCs. The CDR3: CASSAWGGYEQYF. The CDR3 DNA is TGTGCCAGCAGTGCGTGGGGGGGCTACGAGCAGTACTTC.